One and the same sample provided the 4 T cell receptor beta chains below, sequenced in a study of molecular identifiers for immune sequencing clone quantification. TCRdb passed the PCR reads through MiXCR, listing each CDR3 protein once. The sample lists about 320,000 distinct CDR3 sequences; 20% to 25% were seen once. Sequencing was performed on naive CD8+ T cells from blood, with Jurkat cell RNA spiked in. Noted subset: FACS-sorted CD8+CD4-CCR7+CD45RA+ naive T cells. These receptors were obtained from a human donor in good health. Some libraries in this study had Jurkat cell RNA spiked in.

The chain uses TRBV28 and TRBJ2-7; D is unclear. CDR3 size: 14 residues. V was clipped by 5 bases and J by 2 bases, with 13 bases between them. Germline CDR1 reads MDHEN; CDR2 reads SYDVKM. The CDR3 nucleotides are TGTGCCAGCAGTCCCGTGGACGTCACCTACGAGCAGTACTTC. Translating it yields CASSPVDVTYEQYF.

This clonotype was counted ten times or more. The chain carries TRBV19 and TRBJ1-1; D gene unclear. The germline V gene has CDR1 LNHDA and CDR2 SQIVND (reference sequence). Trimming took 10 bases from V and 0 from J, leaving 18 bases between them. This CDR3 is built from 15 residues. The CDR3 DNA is TGTGCCACCAAAGCCAACAGCCTCATGAACACTGAAGCTTTCTTT. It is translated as CATKANSLMNTEAFF.

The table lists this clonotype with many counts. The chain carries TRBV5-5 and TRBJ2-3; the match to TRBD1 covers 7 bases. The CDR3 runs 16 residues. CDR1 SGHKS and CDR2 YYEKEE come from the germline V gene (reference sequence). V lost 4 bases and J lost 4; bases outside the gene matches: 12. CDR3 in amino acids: CASSGSDRPPADTQYF. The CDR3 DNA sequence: TGTGCCAGCAGCGGGTCGGACAGGCCCCCCGCAGATACGCAGTATTTT.

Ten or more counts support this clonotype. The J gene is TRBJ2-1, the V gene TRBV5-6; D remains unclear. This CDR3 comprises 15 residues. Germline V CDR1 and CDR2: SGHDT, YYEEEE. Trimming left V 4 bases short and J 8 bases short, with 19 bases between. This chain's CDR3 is CASSPPDHFRDEQFF. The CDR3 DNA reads TGTGCCAGCAGCCCCCCAGACCATTTTCGCGATGAGCAGTTCTTC.